This T cell receptor (beta chain) comes out of a study of shared clonotypes between healthy human individuals. A word on this clone: The antigen is not known. Mismatch with germline at one junction end may stem from a read error.

Naive-designated CD8 cells lacked CD45RO, were positively enriched for CCR7, and omitted terminally differentiated effector memory CD45RA+ cells. Genomic DNA of each subset was evenly split across several immunoSEQ plates. Only in-frame clones appear in the TCRdb table, and some are missing; sequencing was by immunoSEQ multiplex PCR. The repertoire has about 1,900,000 clones, about 95% of them found once; the top ten carry less than 1.5%. This CDR3 has 13 amino acids. Germline loops: CDR1 SSHAT, CDR2 FNYEAQ (reference sequence). Study-wide results and limits: Rarefaction exposed incomplete sorted-subset sequencing despite large depth.

This receptor was taken from a man between 18 and 35 years old in good health. The chain joins TRBV7-7 to TRBJ2-7; 7 bases line up with TRBD2. Source material: naive CD8+ T cells sorted from blood. Here the CDR3 DNA reads TGTGCTAGCAGCTTAGTCCTAGCGGACGAGCAGTACTTC. This sequence encodes CASSLVLADEQYF.